Listed below are T cell receptor beta chains from one sample, sequenced in a study of blood T cells in healthy people across ages. TCRdb reprocessed the 5' RACE reads via MiXCR and lists one record per CDR3 protein. This sample has about 2 million distinct CDR3 sequences, with less than 50% found just once. The material sequenced was blood. The origin of the receptors is a woman aged 40 to 55 in good health. Each CDR3 is given without its conserved first and last residue.

TRBV7-9	TRBJ2-4	ASSGCPGKAKNIQY
TRBV7-2	TRBJ2-1	ASSLSRPGAETQF
TRBV21-1	TRBJ1-4	ASSKHGQGGGKLF
TRBV20-1	TRBJ2-5	SASSLRGGPETQY
TRBV6-6	TRBJ2-7	ASRGGTGLSYEQY
TRBV12-3/TRBV12-4	TRBJ2-1	ASSLKRGGEQF
TRBV25-1	TRBJ1-2	ASSAGTSYGYT
TRBV4-1	TRBJ2-1	ASSQGGQYYNEQF
TRBV20-1	TRBJ1-5	SAQNRGRNQPQH
TRBV24-1	TRBJ1-2	ATSDPGQGIVSSYGYT
TRBV9	TRBJ2-3	ASSVGGAARTDTQY
TRBV7-8	TRBJ2-4	ASSLDPGQGTKNIQY
TRBV4-3	TRBJ1-5	ASSQEYGWGDQPQH
TRBV27	TRBJ1-2	ASSPWADREKGYT
TRBV6-5	TRBJ2-3	ASSYGGGYTDTQY
TRBV20-1	TRBJ2-7	SARGSTSGGAYEQY
TRBV11-3	TRBJ2-3	ASSRRTSSTDTQY
TRBV4-1	TRBJ2-7	ASSQDRLGTHEQY
TRBV29-1	TRBJ1-2	SALDGAYGYT
TRBV2	TRBJ1-5	ASSRDSLGQPQH
TRBV20-1	TRBJ2-3	SAPTMSSTDTQY
TRBV20-1	TRBJ1-2	SARDPLQGADYGYT
TRBV20-1	TRBJ1-5	SAPKQRQGEASNQPQH
TRBV4-3	TRBJ2-1	ASSLHRNEQF
TRBV7-9	NA	ASSPGFVSGTIGENIQY
TRBV13	TRBJ1-2	ASSPSDRAYGYT
TRBV6-2/TRBV6-3	TRBJ2-3	ASKALTGTGGANPPDTQY
TRBV14	TRBJ2-3	ASSRDTAPTDTQY
TRBV5-1	TRBJ2-7	ASRWDRGTYEQY
TRBV20-1	TRBJ2-7	SARDPTSGGNYEQY
TRBV28	TRBJ2-6	AVHSGANVLT
TRBV4-2	TRBJ1-2	ASSQERAGKNYGYT
TRBV19	TRBJ2-7	ASQNRGYEQY
TRBV29-1	TRBJ1-2	SARTGRGYT
TRBV6-2/TRBV6-3	TRBJ2-1	ASSYSATPTYNEQF
TRBV15	NA	ATSPRIREEETQY
TRBV12-3/TRBV12-4	TRBJ1-2	ASSLTTGPYGYT
TRBV6-2/TRBV6-3	TRBJ2-2	ASSYSSTGELF
TRBV19	TRBJ1-2	ASSIAPGDFRGYT
TRBV20-1	TRBJ1-6	SAFDRGNSPLH
TRBV15	TRBJ2-5	ATSRDRGAEETQY
TRBV7-9	TRBJ2-3	ASSLPDTTGISTDTQY
TRBV9	TRBJ2-3	ASSVRATHRDTDTQY
TRBV15	TRBJ2-7	ATSRTPQTGWVEQY
TRBV27	TRBJ2-7	ASSLWGGLYEQY
TRBV7-2	TRBJ2-7	ASSTPLSPRQGGMLYEQY
TRBV2	TRBJ2-5	ASSSLLGPLQETQY
TRBV7-2	TRBJ2-3	ASSLARVAGDPTDTQY
TRBV19	TRBJ2-5	ASSNSGGETQY
TRBV7-2	TRBJ1-4	ASSSDRGKNEKLF
TRBV4-3	TRBJ2-5	ASSQDGARPQY
TRBV28	TRBJ2-7	ASSPRDTNYEQY
TRBV20-1	TRBJ1-2	SARDNSGLGNYGYT
TRBV20-1	TRBJ2-5	SARVGGTGFDTATQY
TRBV7-9	TRBJ2-1	ASSHRADEQF
TRBV27	TRBJ2-3	ASSALLRDHSTDTQY
TRBV7-2	TRBJ2-4	ASSRSPSGGKNIQY
TRBV6-5	TRBJ2-3	ASSPPGGVRTDTQY
TRBV24-1	TRBJ1-2	ATGTDNYGYT
TRBV29-1	TRBJ2-3	SVEQDTDTQY